The entry below gives a single TCR beta chain sequence along with its context. Its specificity is not known. These data are taken from a study of cytomegalovirus exposure and HLA in healthy donors. Across the study: Most genotyped donors, 65% to 85% of 300 to 400, had Caucasian-associated genetic ancestry. General study points: Indistinguishable V segments, including TRBV6-2 and TRBV6-3, were excluded.

Trimming left V 3 bases short and J 1 base short, with 10 bases between. CDR3 length equals 14 residues. Germline-derived CDR1 and CDR2 are MNHNY and SVGAGI (reference sequence). Primers: 60 Vbeta forward and 13 Jbeta reverse. Sequencing used immunoSEQ multiplex PCR; TCRdb keeps in-frame clones, though not all of them. The sample carries some 140,000 clones, roughly 80% recorded once. The TCR originated in a woman aged 50 to 60 in good health and CMV-seropositive. The sample was PBMCs. This chain joins TRBV6-6 and TRBJ2-7; tentatively, D is TRBD1 (7 bases). The CDR3 protein is CASSYAGGSYEQYF. DNA of the CDR3: TGTGCCAGCAGTTATGCAGGGGGGTCCTACGAGCAGTACTTC.